This T cell receptor (beta chain) was captured by sequencing in a study of T cells after yellow fever vaccination. UMIs and a universal primer site were added when TCR cDNA was made by 5'RACE template switching. TCRdb re-analysed the 5' RACE reads in MiXCR, keeping a single row per CDR3 protein. The data show hundreds of thousands of distinct CDR3 sequences, about 13% seen once. The V gene end was trimmed by 1 base and the J gene end by 5 bases; junction bases not matched to a gene: 3. Germline assignment: CDR1 GTSNPN and CDR2 SVGIG (reference sequence). The CDR3 is made up of 15 amino acids. Concerning this clonotype itself: Its antigen is undetermined.

Study results and limitations: Post-booster repertoires again held most primary-vaccination clones (approximately 96% CD4, about 88% CD8).

The chain links TRBV30 to TRBJ2-1, with 12 bases fitting TRBD1. Sequenced here: PBMCs, sampled on the day of the yellow fever booster vaccination. The clonotype originates from a young man who received the YFV17D yellow fever vaccine. Here the CDR3 DNA reads TGTGCCTGGAGTGCGGGACAGGGGGCCCACAATGAGCAGTTCTTC. It specifies CAWSAGQGAHNEQFF.